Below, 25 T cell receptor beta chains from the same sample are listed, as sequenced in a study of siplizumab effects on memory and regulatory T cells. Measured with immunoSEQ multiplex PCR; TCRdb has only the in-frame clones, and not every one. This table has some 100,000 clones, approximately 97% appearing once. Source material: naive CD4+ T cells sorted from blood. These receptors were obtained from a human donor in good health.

The CDR3 DNA reads as TGTGCCAGCAAGCTAGGAGGACGATTTAATGAAAAACTGTTTTTT. It codes for CASKLGGRFNEKLFF. The chain recombines TRBV2 with TRBJ1-4, with D hard to call. Deletions cut 7 bases from V and 4 bases from J, with 16 bases between. Germline V lookup: CDR1 SNHLY, CDR2 FYNNEI. This CDR3 is 15 amino acids long.

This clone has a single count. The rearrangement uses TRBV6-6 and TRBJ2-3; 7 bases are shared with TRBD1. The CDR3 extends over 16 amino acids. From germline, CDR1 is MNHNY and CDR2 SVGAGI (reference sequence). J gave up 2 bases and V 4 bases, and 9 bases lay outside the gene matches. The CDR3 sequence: CASSFPGTAHTDTQYF. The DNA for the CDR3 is TGTGCCAGCAGTTTCCCCGGGACAGCGCACACAGATACGCAGTATTTT.

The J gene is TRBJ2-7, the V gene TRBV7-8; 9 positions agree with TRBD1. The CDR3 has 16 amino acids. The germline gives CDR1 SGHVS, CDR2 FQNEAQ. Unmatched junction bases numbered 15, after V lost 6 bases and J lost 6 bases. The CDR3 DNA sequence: TGTGCCAGCAGTCCCGAGTCGACAGGGGGGGAATTCGAGCAGTACTTC. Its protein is CASSPESTGGEFEQYF.

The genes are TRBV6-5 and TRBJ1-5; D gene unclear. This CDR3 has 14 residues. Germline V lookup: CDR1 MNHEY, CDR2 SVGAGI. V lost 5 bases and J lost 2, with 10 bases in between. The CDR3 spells CASSQTRGNQPQHF. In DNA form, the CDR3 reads TGTGCCAGCAGTCAGACACGTGGCAATCAGCCCCAGCATTTT.

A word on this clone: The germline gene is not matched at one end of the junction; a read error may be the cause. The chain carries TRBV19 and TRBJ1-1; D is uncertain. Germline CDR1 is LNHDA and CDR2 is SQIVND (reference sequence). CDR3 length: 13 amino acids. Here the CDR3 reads CASSIEARRPPYF. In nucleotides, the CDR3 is TGTGCCAGTAGTATAGAGGCCCGGAGGCCCCCTTACTTT.

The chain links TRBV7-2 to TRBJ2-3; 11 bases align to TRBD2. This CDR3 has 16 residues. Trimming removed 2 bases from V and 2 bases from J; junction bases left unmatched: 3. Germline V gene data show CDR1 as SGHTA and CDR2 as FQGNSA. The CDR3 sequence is CASSLLAGGITDTQYF. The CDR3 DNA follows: TGTGCCAGCAGCTTACTAGCGGGGGGTATCACAGATACGCAGTATTTT.

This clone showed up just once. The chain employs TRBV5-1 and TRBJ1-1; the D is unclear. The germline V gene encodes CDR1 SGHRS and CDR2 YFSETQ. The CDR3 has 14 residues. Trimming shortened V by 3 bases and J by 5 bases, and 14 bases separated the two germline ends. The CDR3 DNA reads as TGCGCCAGCAGCTCCAACAATGCCCAAACTGAAGCTTTCTTT. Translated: CASSSNNAQTEAFF.

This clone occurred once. Here the CDR3 reads CSAWDRGDYTF. The CDR3, as DNA: TGCAGTGCCTGGGACAGGGGAGACTACACCTTC. The chain has TRBV20-1 and TRBJ1-2, with 10 bases matching TRBD1. From germline, CDR1 is DFQATT and CDR2 SNEGSKA (reference sequence). This CDR3 is built from 11 residues. V gave up 6 bases and J gave up 10 bases; unmatched junction bases: 5.

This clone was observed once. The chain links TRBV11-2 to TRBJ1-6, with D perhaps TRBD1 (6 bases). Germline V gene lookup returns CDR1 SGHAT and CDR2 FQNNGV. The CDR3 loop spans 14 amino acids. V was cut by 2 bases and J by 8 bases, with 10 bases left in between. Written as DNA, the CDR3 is TGTGCCAGCAGCTTAATCAGGGGTGATTCACCCCTCCACTTT. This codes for CASSLIRGDSPLHF.

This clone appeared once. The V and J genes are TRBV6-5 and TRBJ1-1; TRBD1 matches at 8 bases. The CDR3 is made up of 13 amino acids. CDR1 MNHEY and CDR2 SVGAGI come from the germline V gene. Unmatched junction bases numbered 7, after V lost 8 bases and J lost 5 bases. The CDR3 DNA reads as TGTGCCAGCCAGGGGGCAGGGGGAACTGAAGCTTTCTTT. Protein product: CASQGAGGTEAFF.

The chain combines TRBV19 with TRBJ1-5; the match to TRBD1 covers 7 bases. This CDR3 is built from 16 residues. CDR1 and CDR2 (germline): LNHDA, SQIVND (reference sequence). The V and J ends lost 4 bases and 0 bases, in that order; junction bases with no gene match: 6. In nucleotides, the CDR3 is TGTGCCAGTAGTACTACAGGGGCGTATAGCAATCAGCCCCAGCATTTT. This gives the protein CASSTTGAYSNQPQHF.

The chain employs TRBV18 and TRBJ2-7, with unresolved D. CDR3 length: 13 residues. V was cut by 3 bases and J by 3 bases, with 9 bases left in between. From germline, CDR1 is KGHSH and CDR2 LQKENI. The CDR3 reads CASSPGLYYEQYF. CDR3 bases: TGTGCCAGCTCACCTGGGCTGTACTACGAGCAGTACTTC. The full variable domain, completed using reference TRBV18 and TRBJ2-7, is NAGVMQNPRHLVRRRGQEARLRCSPMKGHSHVYWYRQLPEEGLKFMVYLQKENIIDESGMPKERFSAEFPKEGPSILRIQQVVRGDSAAYFCASSPGLYYEQYFGPGTRLTVT.

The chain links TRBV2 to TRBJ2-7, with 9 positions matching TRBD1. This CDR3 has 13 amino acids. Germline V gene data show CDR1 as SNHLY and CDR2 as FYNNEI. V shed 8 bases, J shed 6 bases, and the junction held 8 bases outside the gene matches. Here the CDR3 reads CASSEQGAREQYF. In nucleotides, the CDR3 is TGTGCCAGCTCGGAACAGGGGGCGCGCGAGCAGTACTTC.

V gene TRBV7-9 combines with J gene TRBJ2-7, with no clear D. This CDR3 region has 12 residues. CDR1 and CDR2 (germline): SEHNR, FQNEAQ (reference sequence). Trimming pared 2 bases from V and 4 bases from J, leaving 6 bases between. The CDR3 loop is CASSLLGYEQYF. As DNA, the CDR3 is TGTGCCAGCAGCTTACTCGGGTACGAGCAGTACTTC.

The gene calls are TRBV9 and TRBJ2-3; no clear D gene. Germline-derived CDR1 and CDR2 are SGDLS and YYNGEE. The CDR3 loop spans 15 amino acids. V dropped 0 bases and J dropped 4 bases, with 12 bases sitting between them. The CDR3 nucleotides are TGTGCCAGCAGCGTAGTTGTTGGTGGGGCAGATACGCAGTATTTT. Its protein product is CASSVVVGGADTQYF.

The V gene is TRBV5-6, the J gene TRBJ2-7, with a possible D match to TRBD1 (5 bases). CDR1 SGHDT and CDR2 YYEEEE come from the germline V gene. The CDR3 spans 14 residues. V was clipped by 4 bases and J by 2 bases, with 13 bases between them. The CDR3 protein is CASSLGQGPYEQYF. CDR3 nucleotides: TGTGCCAGCAGCCTCGGGCAGGGCCCCTACGAGCAGTACTTC.

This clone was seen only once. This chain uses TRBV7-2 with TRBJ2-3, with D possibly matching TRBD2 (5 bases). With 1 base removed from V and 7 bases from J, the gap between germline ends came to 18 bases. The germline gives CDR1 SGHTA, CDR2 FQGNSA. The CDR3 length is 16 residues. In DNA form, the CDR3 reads TGTGCCAGCAGCTTAGTGGGCCCCGGGAACCAACATACGCAGTATTTT. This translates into CASSLVGPGNQHTQYF.

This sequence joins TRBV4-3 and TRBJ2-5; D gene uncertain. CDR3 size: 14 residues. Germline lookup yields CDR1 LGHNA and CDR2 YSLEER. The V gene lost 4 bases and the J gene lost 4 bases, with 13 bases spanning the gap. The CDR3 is CASSPSAHGETQYF. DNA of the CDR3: TGCGCCAGCAGCCCATCCGCGCACGGAGAGACCCAGTACTTC.

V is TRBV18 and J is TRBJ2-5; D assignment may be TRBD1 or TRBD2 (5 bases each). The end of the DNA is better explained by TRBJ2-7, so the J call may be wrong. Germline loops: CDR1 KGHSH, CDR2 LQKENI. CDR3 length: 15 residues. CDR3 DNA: TGTGCCAGCTCACTTTCCGGGACGGAATCCTACGAGCAGTACTTC. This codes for CASSLSGTESYEQYF.

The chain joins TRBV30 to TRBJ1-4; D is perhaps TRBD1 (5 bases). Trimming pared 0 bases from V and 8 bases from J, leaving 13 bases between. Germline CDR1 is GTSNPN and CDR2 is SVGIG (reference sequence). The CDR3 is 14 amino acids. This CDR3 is CAWSVIGVGEKLFF. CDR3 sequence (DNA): TGTGCCTGGAGTGTTATAGGGGTTGGAGAAAAACTGTTTTTT.

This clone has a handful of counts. In nucleotides, the CDR3 is TGTGCCAGCGTTGGGGCTTTCTTT. Residues: CASVGAFF. The chain is built from TRBV6-4 and TRBJ1-1; unclear D gene. The CDR3 spans 8 residues. Germline-derived CDR1 and CDR2 are MRHNA and SNTAGT. Between the trimmed V and J ends, which lost 8 bases and 11 bases, there was a span of 6 bases.

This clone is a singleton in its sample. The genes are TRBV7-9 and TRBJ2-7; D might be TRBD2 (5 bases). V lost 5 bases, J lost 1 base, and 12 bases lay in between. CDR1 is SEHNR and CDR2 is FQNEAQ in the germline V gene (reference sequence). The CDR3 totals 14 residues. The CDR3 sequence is CASSPNTRSYEQYF. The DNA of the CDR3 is TGTGCCAGCAGCCCAAATACTAGATCCTACGAGCAGTACTTC.

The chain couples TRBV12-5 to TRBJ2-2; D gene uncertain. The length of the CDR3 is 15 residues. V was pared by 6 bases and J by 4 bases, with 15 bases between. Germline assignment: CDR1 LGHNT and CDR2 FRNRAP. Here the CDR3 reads CASGPWKLPTGELFF. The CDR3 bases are TGTGCTAGTGGCCCCTGGAAGTTACCCACCGGGGAGCTGTTTTTT.

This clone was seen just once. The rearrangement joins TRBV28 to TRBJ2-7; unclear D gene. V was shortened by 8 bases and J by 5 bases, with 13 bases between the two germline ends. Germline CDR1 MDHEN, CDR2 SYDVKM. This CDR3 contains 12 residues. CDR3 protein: CASAVGLNEQYF. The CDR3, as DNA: TGTGCCAGCGCGGTAGGGCTAAACGAGCAGTACTTC.

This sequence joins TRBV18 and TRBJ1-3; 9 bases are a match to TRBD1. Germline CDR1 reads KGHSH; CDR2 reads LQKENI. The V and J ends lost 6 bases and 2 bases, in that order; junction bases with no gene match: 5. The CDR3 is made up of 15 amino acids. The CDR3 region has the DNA TGTGCCAGCTCCCGAGGACAGGGGACTGGAAACACCATATATTTT. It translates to CASSRGQGTGNTIYF. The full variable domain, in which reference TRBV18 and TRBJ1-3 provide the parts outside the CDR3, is NAGVMQNPRHLVRRRGQEARLRCSPMKGHSHVYWYRQLPEEGLKFMVYLQKENIIDESGMPKERFSAEFPKEGPSILRIQQVVRGDSAAYFCASSRGQGTGNTIYFGEGSWLTVV.